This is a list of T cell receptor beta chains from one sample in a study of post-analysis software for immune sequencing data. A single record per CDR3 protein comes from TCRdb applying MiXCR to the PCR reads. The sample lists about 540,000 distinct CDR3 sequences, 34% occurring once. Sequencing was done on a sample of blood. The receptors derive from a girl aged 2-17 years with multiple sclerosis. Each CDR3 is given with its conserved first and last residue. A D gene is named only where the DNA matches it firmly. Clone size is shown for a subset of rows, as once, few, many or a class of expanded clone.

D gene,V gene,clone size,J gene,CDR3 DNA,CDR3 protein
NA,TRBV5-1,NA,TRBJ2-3,TGCGCCAGCAGCAGTCAGGGTTTTCCAGATACGCAGTATTTT,CASSSQGFPDTQYF
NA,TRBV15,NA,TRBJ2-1,TGTGCCACCAGCAGGGGAGGACGGGGTTATGACAATGAGCAGTTCTTC,CATSRGGRGYDNEQFF
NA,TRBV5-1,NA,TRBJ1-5,TGCGCCAGCAGCTTGGAGGTACGGCAGTATAGCAATCAGCCCCAGCATTTT,CASSLEVRQYSNQPQHF
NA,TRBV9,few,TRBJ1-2,TGTGCCAGCAGCGCCCTCGGGGCGGCGAGCTATGGCTACACCTTC,CASSALGAASYGYTF
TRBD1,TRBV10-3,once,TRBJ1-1,TGTGCCATCAGATCGGACAGGGGGCTGATCACTGAAGCTTTCTTT,CAIRSDRGLITEAFF
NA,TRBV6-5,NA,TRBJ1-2,TGTGCCAGCAGTTACGACGGTCAGGGGGGCTACACCTTC,CASSYDGQGGYTF
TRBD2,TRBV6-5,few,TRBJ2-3,TGTGCCAGCCGGCTAGCGGGGGGAGTCACAGATACGCAGTATTTT,CASRLAGGVTDTQYF
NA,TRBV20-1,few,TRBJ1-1,TGCAGTGCTAGGGACAACAGGAACACTGAAGCTTTCTTT,CSARDNRNTEAFF
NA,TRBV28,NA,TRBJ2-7,TGTGCCAGCAGTCTAGGCTACGAGGCCTACGAGCAGTACTTC,CASSLGYEAYEQYF
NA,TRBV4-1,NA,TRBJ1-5,TGCGCCAGCAGCCGGACTGGAGGGGATAGCAATCAGCCCCAGCATTTT,CASSRTGGDSNQPQHF
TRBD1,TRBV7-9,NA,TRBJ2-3,TGTGCCAGCAGCGAACAGGGGGCGAGCACAGATACGCAGTATTTT,CASSEQGASTDTQYF
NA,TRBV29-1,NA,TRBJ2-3,TGCAGCGTTGGGTTGCAGTATTTT,CSVGLQYF
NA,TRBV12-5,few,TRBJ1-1,TGTGCTAGTGTAGGGGTTGAAGCTTTCTTT,CASVGVEAFF
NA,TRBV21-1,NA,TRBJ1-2,TGTGCCAGCAGCACCCCCCGGAGGGTAATAAACTATGGCTACACCTTC,CASSTPRRVINYGYTF
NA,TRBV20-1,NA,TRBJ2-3,TGCAGTGCCAATCTCCTAGCCCGGGCTCGGGGGGATACGCAGTATTTT,CSANLLARARGDTQYF
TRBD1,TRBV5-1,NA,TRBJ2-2,TGCGCCAGCAGCACTGGGACAGAGGCCGGGGAGCTGTTTTTT,CASSTGTEAGELFF
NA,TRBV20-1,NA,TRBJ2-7,TGCAGTGCTAGAAAGTGGCAGCCGTTCTCCTACGAGCAGTACTTC,CSARKWQPFSYEQYF
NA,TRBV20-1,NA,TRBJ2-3,TGCAATGCACCCGGGCGGGGACCTACGGGTACGCAGTATTTT,CNAPGRGPTGTQYF
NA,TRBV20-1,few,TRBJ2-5,TGCAGTGCTAGATCCCGCAGGCGGCAGCAAGAGACCCAGTACTTC,CSARSRRRQQETQYF
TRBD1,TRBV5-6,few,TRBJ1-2,TGTGCCAGCAGCCCACAGGGGGCGGCTAACTATGGCTACACCTTC,CASSPQGAANYGYTF
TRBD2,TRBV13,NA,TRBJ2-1,TGTGCCAGCAGTCTTCTTAGCGGGGGATCCTACAATGAGCAGTTCTTC,CASSLLSGGSYNEQFF
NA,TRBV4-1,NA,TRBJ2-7,TGCGCCAGCAGCCAAGTAGCCACCTCCTACGAGCAGTACTTC,CASSQVATSYEQYF
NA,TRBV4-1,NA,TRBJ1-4,TGCGCCAGCAGCCAAGATGTCCCTAATGAAAAACTGTTTTTT,CASSQDVPNEKLFF
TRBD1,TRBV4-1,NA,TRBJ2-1,TGCGCCAGCAGCCAAGTTCAGGGGGCTGGGTCCTACAATGAGCAGTTCTTC,CASSQVQGAGSYNEQFF
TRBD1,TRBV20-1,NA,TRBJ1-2,TGCAGCGAGGAACAGGGGGAGGATTATGGCTACACCTTC,CSEEQGEDYGYTF
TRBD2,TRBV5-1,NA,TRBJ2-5,TGCGCCTGCAGCTCCGGGACTAGCGGGGGAGGGGAGACCCAGTACTTC,CACSSGTSGGGETQYF
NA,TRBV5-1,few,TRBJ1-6,TGCGCCAGCAGCCCCGGGACGGTGGAGTTTCTTAACAATTCACCCCTCCACTTT,CASSPGTVEFLNNSPLHF
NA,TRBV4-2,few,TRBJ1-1,TGTGCCAGCAGCCAAGAACCCGGGAACACTGAAGCTTTCTTT,CASSQEPGNTEAFF
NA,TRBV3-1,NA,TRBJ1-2,TGTGCCAGCCAGGGACGGCCGGTCCATGGCTACACCTTC,CASQGRPVHGYTF
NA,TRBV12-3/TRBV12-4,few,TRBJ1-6,TGTGCCAGCAGTTTATTTTCAGGAGTCGCCTATAATTCACCCCTCCACTTT,CASSLFSGVAYNSPLHF
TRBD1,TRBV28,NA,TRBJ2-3,TGTGCCAGCAGTTCTCCCGGGACAGGGGGCGCTTTATATAGGCGGGATACGCAGTATTTT,CASSSPGTGGALYRRDTQYF
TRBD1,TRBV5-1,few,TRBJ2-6,TGCGCCAGCAGAGGACAGGCCAACGCAGGGGCCAACGTCCTGACTTTC,CASRGQANAGANVLTF
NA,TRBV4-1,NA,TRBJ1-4,TGCGCCAGCAGCCAAGGGGTGAGGGAAAAACTGTTTTTT,CASSQGVREKLFF
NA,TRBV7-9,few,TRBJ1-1,TGTGCCAGCAGCCCAACTGTCGAGGGTTTTGAAGCTTTCTTT,CASSPTVEGFEAFF
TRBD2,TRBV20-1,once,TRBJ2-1,TGCAGTGCTAGAGATGTAAGCGGGGGGGTCGATGAGCAGTTCTTC,CSARDVSGGVDEQFF
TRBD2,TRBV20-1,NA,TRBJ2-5,TGCAGTGCTAGAGCGGCTAGCGGGGGAAGGAAGACCCAGTACTTC,CSARAASGGRKTQYF
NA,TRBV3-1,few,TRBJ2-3,TGTGCCAGCAGCTCCCGTAGCCCCTATACGCAGTATTTT,CASSSRSPYTQYF
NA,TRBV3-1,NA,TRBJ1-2,TGTGCCAGCAGCCAGGCCTATCGCGGCGGAAGCTACACCTTC,CASSQAYRGGSYTF
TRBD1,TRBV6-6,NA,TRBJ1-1,TGTGTCAGCAGTTACAGGGGGGGCTCTGGCTCTGAAGCTTTCTTT,CVSSYRGGSGSEAFF
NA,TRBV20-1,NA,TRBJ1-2,TGCAGTGGGCGGGGTGTTGTGGGTGACTATGGCTACACCTTC,CSGRGVVGDYGYTF
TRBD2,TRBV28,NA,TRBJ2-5,TGTGCCACATCTTCGGGGGGAACTTACCAAGAGACCCAGTACTTC,CATSSGGTYQETQYF
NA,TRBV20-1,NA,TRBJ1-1,TGCAGTGGGGGTTCGGGGCCCGAGATGAACACTGAAGCTTTCTTT,CSGGSGPEMNTEAFF
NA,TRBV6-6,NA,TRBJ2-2,TGTGCCAGCAGTTACGGGTGGGGCGACACCGGGGAGCTGTTTTTT,CASSYGWGDTGELFF
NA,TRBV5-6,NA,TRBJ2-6,TGTGCCAGCAGCTTGGGCTTCTCTGGGGCCAACGTCCTGACTTTC,CASSLGFSGANVLTF
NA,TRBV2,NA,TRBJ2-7,TGTGCCAGCAGCCTCGGGGAGGGGGCGCCTTACGAGCAGTACTTC,CASSLGEGAPYEQYF
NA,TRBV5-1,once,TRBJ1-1,TGCGCCAGCACCGATGGATTTTTGAACACTGAAGCTTTCTTT,CASTDGFLNTEAFF
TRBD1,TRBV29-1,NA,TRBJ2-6,TGCAGCGTTGAAGAGTGGGACAGGAGCTCTGGGGCCAACGTCCTGACTTTC,CSVEEWDRSSGANVLTF
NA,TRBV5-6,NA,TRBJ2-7,TGTGCCGGCAGCTTGGGCTACGAGCAGTACTTC,CAGSLGYEQYF
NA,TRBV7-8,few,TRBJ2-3,TGTGCCAGCAGCTTAGGCGGGGTCGGAGATACGCAGTATTTT,CASSLGGVGDTQYF
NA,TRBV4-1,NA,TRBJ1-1,TGCGCCAGCAGCCAAGGTCTTATGGGAACTGAAGCTTTCTTT,CASSQGLMGTEAFF
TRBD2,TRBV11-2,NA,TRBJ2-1,TGTGCCAGCAGGAACAGCGGGGGAGACAATGAGCAGTTCTTC,CASRNSGGDNEQFF
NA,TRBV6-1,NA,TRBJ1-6,TGTGCCAGCAGTGATGCGCGCAACGGCTCCTATAATTCACCCCTCCACTTT,CASSDARNGSYNSPLHF
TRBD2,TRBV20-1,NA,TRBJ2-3,TGCAGTGCTAGAGATCGACTAGCGGGGGGGCCGGGGGTGACAGATACGCAGTATTTT,CSARDRLAGGPGVTDTQYF